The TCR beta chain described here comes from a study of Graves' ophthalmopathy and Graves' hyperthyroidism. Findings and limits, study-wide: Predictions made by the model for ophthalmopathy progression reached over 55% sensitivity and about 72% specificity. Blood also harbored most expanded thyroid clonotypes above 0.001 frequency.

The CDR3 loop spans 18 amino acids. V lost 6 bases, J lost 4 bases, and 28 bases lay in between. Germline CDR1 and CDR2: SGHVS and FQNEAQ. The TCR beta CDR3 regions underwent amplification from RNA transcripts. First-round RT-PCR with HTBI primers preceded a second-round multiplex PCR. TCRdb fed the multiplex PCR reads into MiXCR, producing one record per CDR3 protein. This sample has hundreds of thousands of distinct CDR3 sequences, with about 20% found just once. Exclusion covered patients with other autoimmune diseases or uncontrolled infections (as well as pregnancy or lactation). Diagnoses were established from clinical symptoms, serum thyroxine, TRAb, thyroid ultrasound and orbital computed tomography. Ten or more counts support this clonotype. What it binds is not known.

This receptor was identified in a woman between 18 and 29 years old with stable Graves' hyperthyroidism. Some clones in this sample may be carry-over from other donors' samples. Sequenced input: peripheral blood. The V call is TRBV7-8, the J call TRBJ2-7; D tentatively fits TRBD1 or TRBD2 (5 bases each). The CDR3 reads CASRTEESRDGAPYEQYF. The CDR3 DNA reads TGTGCCAGCAGGACAGAGGAATCCCGGGACGGGGCCCCTTACGAGCAGTACTTC. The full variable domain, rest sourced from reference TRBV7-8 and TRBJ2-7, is GAGVSQSPRYKVAKRGQDVALRCDPISGHVSLFWYQQALGQGPEFLTYFQNEAQLDKSGLPSDRFFAERPEGSVSTLKIQRTQQEDSAVYLCASRTEESRDGAPYEQYFGPGTRLTVT.